Presented here are 31 T cell receptor beta chains from one specimen sequenced in a study of Ad26.COV2.S vaccination and SARS-CoV-2 variants. The assay was immunoSEQ multiplex PCR, and TCRdb's table has in-frame clones only and misses some. The sample consists of roughly 680,000 clones, more than 80% of them appearing once. Noted treatment: about 20 received Ad26.COV2.S at low or high dose, single or two shots; about 5 received placebo; per-sample allocation not given. Sampling occurred on day 63 after the first vaccine or placebo injection. Here the sequenced sample was peripheral blood, taken in a trial of Ad26.COV2.S vaccine versus placebo. Receptors were obtained from a person between 18 and 65 years old who received the Ad26.COV2.S COVID-19 vaccine or a placebo.

On this clone itself: The same CDR3 is also encoded by other DNA sequences in this sample. The chain has TRBV19 and TRBJ2-2; D might be TRBD1 (6 bases). The V gene's germline CDR1 is LNHDA and CDR2 SQIVND (reference sequence). This CDR3 is built from 14 residues. V was clipped by 5 bases and J by 3 bases, with 10 bases between them. CDR3 sequence reads: CASSSTGDTGELFF. In DNA form, the CDR3 reads TGTGCCAGTAGTTCGACAGGAGACACCGGGGAGCTGTTTTTT.

The V call is TRBV5-6, the J call TRBJ2-7; D gene ambiguous. The germline CDR1 and CDR2 sequences are SGHDT and YYEEEE. This CDR3 region has 15 residues. The V end lost 1 base, the J end lost 7 bases, and 18 bases lay between the germline ends. The CDR3 nucleotides are TGTGCCAGCAGCTTGTGGGCAGCCCTACTGTTGGAGCAGTACTTC. Translation gives CASSLWAALLLEQYF. The whole variable domain, filled in from reference TRBV5-6 and TRBJ2-7, reads DAGVTQSPTHLIKTRGQQVTLRCSPKSGHDTVSWYQQALGQGPQFIFQYYEEEERQRGNFPDRFSGHQFPNYSSELNVNALLLGDSALYLCASSLWAALLLEQYFGPGTRLTVT.

This rearrangement joins TRBV30 to TRBJ2-7; D is ambiguous. The CDR3 runs to 14 residues. Germline CDR1 GTSNPN, CDR2 SVGIG (reference sequence). V lost 0 bases, J lost 3 bases, and 12 bases lay in between. This chain's CDR3 is CAWSVLRDNYEQYF. DNA for the CDR3: TGTGCCTGGAGTGTTTTACGTGACAACTACGAGCAGTACTTC.

For this clone: Distinct nucleotide sequences in the sample also encode this CDR3. The chain couples TRBV6-5 to TRBJ2-5, with D perhaps given as TRBD1 or TRBD2 (7 bases each). Germline V CDR1 and CDR2: MNHEY, SVGAGI. CDR3 size: 15 residues. The V end lost 0 bases, the J end lost 5 bases, and 13 bases lay between the germline ends. CDR3: CASSYSGGGGETQYF. The CDR3, as DNA: TGTGCCAGCAGTTACTCGGGAGGGGGCGGCGAGACCCAGTACTTC.

V is TRBV9 and J is TRBJ1-1; 8 bases agree with TRBD1. This CDR3 has 14 amino acids. V shed 4 bases and J 1 base; nucleotides not matched to a gene: 3. Germline V gives CDR1 SGDLS, CDR2 YYNGEE. The CDR3, as DNA: TGTGCCAGCAGCTACGGACAGGGGAACACTGAAGCTTTCTTT. Translating it yields CASSYGQGNTEAFF.

The rearrangement joins TRBV7-9 to TRBJ1-4, with D possibly being TRBD1 (6 bases). V lost 1 base and J lost 1, with 7 bases in between. The CDR3 has 15 residues. Germline V gene lookup returns CDR1 SEHNR and CDR2 FQNEAQ (reference sequence). The chain's CDR3 is CASSLEGGTNEKLFF. DNA for the CDR3: TGTGCCAGCAGCTTAGAGGGGGGAACTAATGAAAAACTGTTTTTT.

The chain links TRBV4-2 to TRBJ1-2; D perhaps matches TRBD1 (6 bases). The CDR3 consists of 15 residues. Between the trimmed V and J ends, which lost 4 bases and 4 bases, there was a span of 16 bases. The germline CDR1 and CDR2 sequences are LGHNA and YNFKEQ. The CDR3 DNA follows: TGTGCCAGCAGCCTGCAAGAAGGACAGATCTATGGCTACACCTTC. Its protein is CASSLQEGQIYGYTF.

A few counts support this clone. The chain couples TRBV19 to TRBJ1-5, with D unclear. The CDR3 totals 16 residues. Germline V lookup: CDR1 LNHDA, CDR2 SQIVND (reference sequence). Trimming left V 5 bases short and J 8 bases short, with 22 bases between. For the CDR3, the DNA is TGTGCCAGTAGTCGGCTCAGAGACGCAGAGGTGGAGCCCCAGCATTTT. Its translation is CASSRLRDAEVEPQHF.

The V call is TRBV27, the J call TRBJ2-2; TRBD2 matches at 13 bases. Germline assignment: CDR1 MNHEY and CDR2 SMNVEV (reference sequence). V shed 3 bases, J shed 6 bases, and the junction held 16 bases outside the gene matches. This CDR3 contains 20 residues. This chain's CDR3 is CASSFPGGAGTSGVPGELFF. The CDR3 bases are TGTGCCAGCAGTTTCCCCGGGGGCGCCGGGACTAGCGGGGTCCCCGGGGAGCTGTTTTTT.

The V call is TRBV10-3, the J call TRBJ2-5; 10 bases map to TRBD2. V dropped 4 bases and J dropped 4; count of bases not matched to a gene: 18. CDR1 ENHRY and CDR2 SYGVKD come from the germline V gene. This CDR3 spans 19 amino acids. In nucleotides, the CDR3 is TGTGCCATCAGTGCTCTCGGTACTAGCGGGGCGCCGTATGGAGAGACCCAGTACTTC. Protein product: CAISALGTSGAPYGETQYF.

The chain has TRBV30 and TRBJ2-7; no reliable D call. V was clipped by 0 bases and J by 3 bases, with 15 bases between them. Germline V gene lookup returns CDR1 GTSNPN and CDR2 SVGIG (reference sequence). The CDR3 has 15 residues. In DNA, the CDR3 is TGTGCCTGGAGTGTCCCGCTCCAGGCCTTCTACGAGCAGTACTTC. This gives the protein CAWSVPLQAFYEQYF. Full variable domain (rest looked up from reference TRBV30 and TRBJ2-7): SQTIHQWPATLVQPVGSPLSLECTVEGTSNPNLYWYRQAAGRGLQLLFYSVGIGQISSEVPQNLSASRPQDRQFILSSKKLLLSDSGFYLCAWSVPLQAFYEQYFGPGTRLTVT.

The table lists this clone with a count of one. The rearrangement joins TRBV12-3 or TRBV12-4 to TRBJ1-5; D remains unclear. The length of the CDR3 is 13 residues. The V and J ends lost 2 bases and 5 bases respectively, with 7 bases between them. The CDR3 is CASSLNEDQPQHF. CDR3 bases: TGTGCCAGCAGTTTAAATGAGGATCAGCCCCAGCATTTT.

The chain is built from TRBV27 and TRBJ1-1; no definite D call. V lost 3 bases and J lost 4, with 3 bases in between. Germline CDR1 MNHEY, CDR2 SMNVEV (reference sequence). The CDR3 has 11 amino acids. The CDR3 loop is CASSFRTEAFF. The CDR3 nucleotides are TGTGCCAGCAGTTTCCGCACTGAAGCTTTCTTT.

The gene calls are TRBV27 and TRBJ2-5; the D is unclear. The CDR3 loop spans 13 amino acids. V was shortened by 4 bases and J by 4 bases, with 10 bases between the two germline ends. The germline V gene encodes CDR1 MNHEY and CDR2 SMNVEV (reference sequence). This CDR3 is CASSSPDRETQYF. The CDR3 DNA follows: TGTGCCAGCAGTTCGCCTGACCGAGAGACCCAGTACTTC.

The chain joins TRBV6-6 to TRBJ2-2, with TRBD1 as a possible D gene (5 bases). V shed 6 bases and J shed 8 bases, with 13 bases lying between them. The CDR3 runs to 13 residues. Germline CDR1 is MNHNY and CDR2 is SVGAGI (reference sequence). CDR3 sequence: CASRPGFWGELFF. The CDR3 region has the DNA TGTGCCAGCAGGCCAGGGTTTTGGGGGGAGCTGTTTTTT.

The CDR3 DNA sequence: TGTGCCACTTCAACACCGACAGGGGATACTGAAGCTTTCTTT. This codes for CATSTPTGDTEAFF. V is TRBV10-3 and J is TRBJ1-1; TRBD1 aligns across 8 bases. With V trimmed by 10 bases and J by 5 bases, 12 bases remained unmatched. The V gene's germline CDR1 is ENHRY and CDR2 SYGVKD. The CDR3 loop spans 14 amino acids.

The chain couples TRBV21-1 to TRBJ2-7. TRBV21-1 is designated a pseudogene. CDR3 length: 14 amino acids. The CDR3 here is CASSKGQGRYEQYF. For the CDR3, the DNA is TGTGCCAGCAGCAAAGGGCAAGGTAGATACGAGCAGTACTTC.

This clone has just a few counts. The V call is TRBV19, the J call TRBJ2-7; tentative D call: TRBD1 (6 bases). The germline V gene has CDR1 LNHDA and CDR2 SQIVND (reference sequence). This CDR3 has 13 residues. The V end lost 7 bases, the J end lost 0 bases, and 10 bases lay between the germline ends. Here the CDR3 reads CASMDSFSYEQYF. The DNA of the CDR3 is TGTGCCAGTATGGACAGTTTCTCCTACGAGCAGTACTTC.

The chain carries TRBV29-1 and TRBJ1-5, with 7 positions matching TRBD1. The V segment lost 4 bases and the J segment 4 bases; nucleotides outside the gene matches: 7. CDR3 length equals 14 residues. Germline V lookup: CDR1 SQVTM, CDR2 ANQGSEA. CDR3 sequence (DNA): TGCAGCGTTGGGACAGGCGCCCTGAATCAGCCCCAGCATTTT. This encodes CSVGTGALNQPQHF. The full variable domain, in which reference TRBV29-1 and TRBJ1-5 provide the parts outside the CDR3, is SAVISQKPSRDICQRGTSLTIQCQVDSQVTMMFWYRQQPGQSLTLIATANQGSEATYESGFVIDKFPISRPNLTFSTLTVSNMSPEDSSIYLCSVGTGALNQPQHFGDGTRLSIL.

V gene TRBV3-1 (or the pseudogene TRBV3-2) combines with J gene TRBJ2-5; 10 nucleotides match TRBD2. The germline CDR1 and CDR2 sequences are LGHDT and YNNKEL (reference sequence). This CDR3 has 15 amino acids. Germline trimming cut 1 base from V and 5 bases from J; bases unmatched to any gene: 4. In DNA form, the CDR3 reads TGTGCCAGCAGCCAAGTGGCTAGCGGGGGCGAGACCCAGTACTTC. The encoded protein is CASSQVASGGETQYF.

V is TRBV5-1 and J is TRBJ1-1, with D hard to call. From germline, CDR1 is SGHRS and CDR2 YFSETQ. The V and J ends lost 2 bases and 0 bases respectively, with 8 bases between them. This CDR3 spans 14 amino acids. CDR3 residues: CASSFTVMNTEAFF. DNA of the CDR3: TGCGCCAGCAGCTTTACAGTCATGAACACTGAAGCTTTCTTT.

This clone has more than one count but fewer than ten. Written as DNA, the CDR3 is TGTGCCAGCAGCTTGGGGGGAATCAACTATGGCTACACCTTC. Translation: CASSLGGINYGYTF. The gene calls are TRBV5-6 and TRBJ1-2; D call uncertain. CDR1 is SGHDT and CDR2 is YYEEEE in the germline V gene. The CDR3 covers 14 residues. Trimming removed 0 bases from V and 2 bases from J, with 8 bases in between.

The V call is TRBV10-1, the J call TRBJ1-1, with D unresolved. CDR1 is WNHNN and CDR2 is SYGVQD in the germline V gene (reference sequence). Trimming cost V 4 bases and J 8 bases, with 8 bases left between them. This CDR3 region has 11 residues. This chain's CDR3 is CASSGPSEAFF. The CDR3 DNA reads as TGCGCCAGCAGTGGGCCTTCCGAAGCTTTCTTT.

Details on this clone: This sample also contains other DNA sequences that code for the same CDR3. The rearrangement joins TRBV5-1 to TRBJ1-5, with D unresolved. Trimming shortened V by 0 bases and J by 4 bases, and 8 bases separated the two germline ends. The CDR3 extends over 14 amino acids. Germline CDR1 reads SGHRS; CDR2 reads YFSETQ. The CDR3 loop reads CASSLGQENQPQHF. Here the CDR3 DNA reads TGCGCCAGCAGCTTGGGGCAGGAAAATCAGCCCCAGCATTTT. Filled out from reference TRBV5-1 and TRBJ1-5, the complete variable domain reads KAGVTQTPRYLIKTRGQQVTLSCSPISGHRSVSWYQQTPGQGLQFLFEYFSETQRNKGNFPGRFSGRQFSNSRSEMNVSTLELGDSALYLCASSLGQENQPQHFGDGTRLSIL.

The chain joins TRBV5-6 to TRBJ2-4; D not certain. The CDR3 runs 14 residues. Trimming left V 0 bases short and J 7 bases short, with 11 bases between. Germline loops: CDR1 SGHDT, CDR2 YYEEEE. CDR3 sequence: CASSLVGPGNIQYF. In nucleotides, the CDR3 is TGTGCCAGCAGCTTGGTAGGGCCTGGTAACATTCAGTACTTC.

This chain links TRBV3-1 (or the pseudogene TRBV3-2) with TRBJ2-1; the match to TRBD1 covers 7 bases. Germline lookup yields CDR1 LGHDT and CDR2 YNNKEL (reference sequence). The CDR3 loop spans 16 amino acids. The J segment lost 6 bases and the V segment lost 3 bases, leaving 11 bases of the junction unmatched. The CDR3 nucleotides read TGTGCCAGCAGCCACGCGACAGGGCGAAACCCCAATGAGCAGTTCTTC. This sequence encodes CASSHATGRNPNEQFF.

The chain links TRBV2 to TRBJ1-2, with unresolved D. Per germline, CDR1 SNHLY and CDR2 FYNNEI. V was cut by 4 bases and J by 0 bases, with 6 bases left in between. This CDR3 comprises 13 residues. CDR3 bases: TGTGCCAGCAGTGTTGAGTCTAACTATGGCTACACCTTC. It specifies CASSVESNYGYTF.

This sequence joins TRBV6-1 and TRBJ1-1; possible D gene TRBD1, 5 bases. CDR1 MNHNS and CDR2 SASEGT come from the germline V gene. The CDR3 loop spans 14 amino acids. Between the trimmed V and J ends, which lost 3 bases and 4 bases, there was a span of 12 bases. CDR3 nucleotide sequence: TGTGCCAGCAGTGACACCCCAGGGTTCACTGAAGCTTTCTTT. Residues: CASSDTPGFTEAFF.

The chain links TRBV18 to TRBJ1-1, with D possibly being TRBD1 (6 bases). The V gene lost 2 bases and the J gene lost 4 bases, with 11 bases spanning the gap. Germline V gene lookup returns CDR1 KGHSH and CDR2 LQKENI. The CDR3 length is 14 residues. CDR3 DNA sequence: TGTGCCAGCTCACCAACAGGGCAGGGCACTGAAGCTTTCTTT. Encoded protein: CASSPTGQGTEAFF.

The chain carries TRBV27 and TRBJ2-7, with 7 bases identical to TRBD2. The CDR3 runs 13 residues. Unmatched junction bases numbered 5, after V lost 5 bases and J lost 4 bases. CDR1 is MNHEY, CDR2 SMNVEV, per germline (reference sequence). CDR3 sequence (DNA): TGTGCCAGCAGTCCCTGGGGGGGGTACGAGCAGTACTTC. It encodes CASSPWGGYEQYF.

The V gene is TRBV18, the J gene TRBJ2-7; TRBD1 matches 7 bases. CDR1 is KGHSH and CDR2 is LQKENI in the germline V gene. V shed 3 bases and J 1 base; nucleotides not matched to a gene: 3. This CDR3 has 14 residues. The CDR3 spells CASSPQGVSYEQYF. The CDR3 DNA reads as TGTGCCAGCTCACCGCAGGGGGTATCCTACGAGCAGTACTTC.